This T cell receptor (beta chain) is from a study of blood T cell repertoires in COVID-19. Study-level information: PBMCs, B-cell-depleted T cells, or T cells provided the cDNA or gDNA that made up the material.

Per the original methods: Estimation of nucleated cell counts relied on the amplification of reference gene primers. The assay was immunoSEQ multiplex PCR, and TCRdb's table has in-frame clones only and misses some. V and J calls and clone size come straight from that table; D and trimming were deduced from the DNA. The table records tens of thousands of clones, 89% of them present only once. This receptor was obtained from a woman in her 70s with acute or convalescent COVID-19. The sequenced material came from peripheral blood.

The CDR3 nucleotides read TGTGCCAGTAGTATATGGGGACAGGGGGACACTGAAGCTTTCTTT. Its translation: CASSIWGQGDTEAFF. The gene calls are TRBV19 and TRBJ1-1; 11 nucleotides match TRBD1. The J segment lost 3 bases and the V segment lost 2 bases, leaving 2 bases of the junction unmatched. This CDR3 has 15 residues. In germline, CDR1 is LNHDA, CDR2 SQIVND (reference sequence).